What follows is one T cell receptor beta chain and its context. Its antigen is still unknown. The data derive from a study of T-cell reconstitution after alpha-beta-depleted transplantation in children. Whole-study findings and limits: Fresh T-cell production supplied most of the T-cell counts and diversity seen one year after transplant.

Preparation of the TCRbeta library was carried out with unique molecular identifiers. TCRdb re-called the PCR reads with MiXCR, one entry per CDR3 protein. In the table there are 70,000 to 95,000 distinct CDR3 sequences, around a sixth of which are singletons. The clonotype originates from a male patient between 2 and 10 years old who had a stem cell transplant for acute lymphoblastic leukemia, so the T cells may come from the graft donor. The material sequenced was PBMCs, mostly from graft donor cells, taken 180 days after TCRalphabeta/CD19-depleted stem cell transplant.

In nucleotides, the CDR3 is TGCAGTGCTAGTAAGGGCCCCAGAGAGGCCTACACCTTC. Protein: CSASKGPREAYTF. The genes are TRBV20-1 and TRBJ1-2, with D unresolved. V was clipped by 3 bases and J by 10 bases, with 18 bases between them. Germline V CDR1 and CDR2: DFQATT, SNEGSKA (reference sequence). This CDR3 is built from 13 residues.